One T cell receptor beta chain is described in this entry. Its antigen is as yet unknown. The entry originates in a study of CD8+CD57+ T cells in acquired aplastic anemia. Overall study results and limits: Patients and controls had in common some 30 CD8+ CDR3 sequences.

Template material for TCR beta VDJ and CDR3 profiling consisted of genomic DNA. TCRdb re-derived calls from the reads in MiXCR, one entry per CDR3 protein. The data hold some 45,000 distinct CDR3 sequences, with 55% to 80% observed a single time. The CDR3 spans 14 residues. The germline CDR1 and CDR2 sequences are LNHNV and YYDKDF (reference sequence). V gave up 1 base and J gave up 5 bases, with 10 bases separating them. The chain uses TRBV15 and TRBJ2-3; no firm D call. The sample taken for sequencing was sorted CD4+, CD8+, or CD8+CD57+ T cells (not recorded which) from PBMCs. The TCR originated in a human donor in good health, serving as a control. CDR3 sequence reads: CATSRGPLEDTQYF. The CDR3 DNA reads as TGTGCCACCAGCAGAGGTCCCCTGGAAGATACGCAGTATTTT.